This T cell receptor (beta chain) was obtained from a study of T-cell memory formation after mild COVID-19. Study-level background: TCR clusters showed largely donor specificity.

About this clonotype: Its matching antigen is unknown.

General observations from the study: The study found contracting CD4+ clones mainly in CM and EM and contracting CD8+ clones in EMRA. Clones that shrank (day 15 to 85) were balanced CD4/CD8, whereas later expanders leaned CD4+.

Amplification by 5'RACE using constant-segment primers produced TCR alpha and TCR beta cDNA libraries that carried sample barcodes and UMIs. TCRdb re-called the 5' RACE reads with MiXCR, one entry per CDR3 protein. There are approximately 350,000 distinct CDR3 sequences in the sample; about an eighth occur only once, and around a fifth lies in the top ten. This CDR3 has 12 amino acids. From germline, CDR1 is LGHNA and CDR2 YNFKEQ. Trimming pared 0 bases from V and 8 bases from J, leaving 4 bases between. This clonotype was obtained from a man aged 18-30 years who had mild COVID-19 (a few samples of this study predate the infection). Cell type and time point are not known. V and J are TRBV4-2 and TRBJ1-4; D is unresolved. What was sequenced was PBMCs or a T cell subset sorted from them (not recorded which). CDR3 sequence: CASSQEREKLFF. The CDR3 nucleotides read TGTGCCAGCAGCCAAGAACGGGAAAAACTGTTTTTT.